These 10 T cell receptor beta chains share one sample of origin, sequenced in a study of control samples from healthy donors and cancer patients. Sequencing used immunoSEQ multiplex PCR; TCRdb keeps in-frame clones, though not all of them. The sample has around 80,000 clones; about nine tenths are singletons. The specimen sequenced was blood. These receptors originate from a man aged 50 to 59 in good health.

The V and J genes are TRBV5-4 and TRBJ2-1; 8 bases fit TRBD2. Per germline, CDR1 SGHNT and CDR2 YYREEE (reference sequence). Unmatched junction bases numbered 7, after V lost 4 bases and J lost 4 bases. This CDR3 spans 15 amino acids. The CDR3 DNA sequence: TGTGCCAGCAGCGTGCGGGGGGCATCGTACAATGAGCAGTTCTTC. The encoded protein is CASSVRGASYNEQFF.

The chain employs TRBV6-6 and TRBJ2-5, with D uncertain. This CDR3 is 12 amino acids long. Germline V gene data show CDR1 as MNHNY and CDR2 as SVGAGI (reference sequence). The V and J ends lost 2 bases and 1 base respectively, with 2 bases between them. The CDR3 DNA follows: TGTGCCAGCAGTTACGTCCAAGAGACCCAGTACTTC. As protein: CASSYVQETQYF.

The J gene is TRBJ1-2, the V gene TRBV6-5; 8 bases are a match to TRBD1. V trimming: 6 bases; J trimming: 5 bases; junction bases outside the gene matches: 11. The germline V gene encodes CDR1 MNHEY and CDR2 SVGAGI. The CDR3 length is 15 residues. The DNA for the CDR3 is TGTGCCAGCAGGAGACAGGGGCCCCTCGGGTATGGCTACACCTTC. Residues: CASRRQGPLGYGYTF.

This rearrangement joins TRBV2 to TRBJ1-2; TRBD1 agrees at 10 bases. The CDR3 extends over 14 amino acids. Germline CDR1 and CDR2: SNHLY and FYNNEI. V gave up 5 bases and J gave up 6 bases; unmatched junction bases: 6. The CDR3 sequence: CASSSTGGEDGYTF. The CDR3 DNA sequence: TGTGCCAGCAGTTCGACAGGGGGCGAGGATGGCTACACCTTC.

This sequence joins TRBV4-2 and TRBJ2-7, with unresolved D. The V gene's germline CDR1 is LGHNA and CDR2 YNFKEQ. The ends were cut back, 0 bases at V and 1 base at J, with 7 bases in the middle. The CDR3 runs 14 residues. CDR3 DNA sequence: TGTGCCAGCAGCCAAGAATCCAGATCCTACGAGCAGTACTTC. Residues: CASSQESRSYEQYF.

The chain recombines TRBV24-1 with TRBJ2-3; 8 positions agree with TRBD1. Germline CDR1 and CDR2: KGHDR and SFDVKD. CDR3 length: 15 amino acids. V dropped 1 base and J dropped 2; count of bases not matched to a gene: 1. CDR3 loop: CATSDLQGDTDTQYF. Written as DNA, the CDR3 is TGTGCCACCAGTGATTTACAGGGGGACACAGATACGCAGTATTTT.

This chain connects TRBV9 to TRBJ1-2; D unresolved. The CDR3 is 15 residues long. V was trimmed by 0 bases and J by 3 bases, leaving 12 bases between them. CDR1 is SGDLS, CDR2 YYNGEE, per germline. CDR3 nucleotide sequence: TGTGCCAGCAGCGTAGAGGGTGTGGGGTACTATGGCTACACCTTC. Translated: CASSVEGVGYYGYTF.

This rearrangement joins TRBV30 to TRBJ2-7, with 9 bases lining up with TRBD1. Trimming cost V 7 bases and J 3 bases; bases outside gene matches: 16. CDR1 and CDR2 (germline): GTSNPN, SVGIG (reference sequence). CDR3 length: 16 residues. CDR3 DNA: TGTGCCTACGCGACAACCCACAGGGGGCGAGGCTACGAGCAGTACTTC. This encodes CAYATTHRGRGYEQYF.

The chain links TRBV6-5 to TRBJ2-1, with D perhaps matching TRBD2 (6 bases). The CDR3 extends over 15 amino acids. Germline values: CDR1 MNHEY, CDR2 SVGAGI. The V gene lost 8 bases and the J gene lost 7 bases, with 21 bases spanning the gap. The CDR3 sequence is CASVPGGGNVNEQFF. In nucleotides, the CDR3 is TGTGCCAGCGTGCCAGGTGGGGGGAACGTGAATGAGCAGTTCTTC.

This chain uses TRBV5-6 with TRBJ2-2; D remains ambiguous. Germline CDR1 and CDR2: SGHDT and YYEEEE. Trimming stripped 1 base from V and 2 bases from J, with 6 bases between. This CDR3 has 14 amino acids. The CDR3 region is CASSLKRNTGELFF. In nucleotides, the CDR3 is TGTGCCAGCAGCTTGAAACGAAACACCGGGGAGCTGTTTTTT.